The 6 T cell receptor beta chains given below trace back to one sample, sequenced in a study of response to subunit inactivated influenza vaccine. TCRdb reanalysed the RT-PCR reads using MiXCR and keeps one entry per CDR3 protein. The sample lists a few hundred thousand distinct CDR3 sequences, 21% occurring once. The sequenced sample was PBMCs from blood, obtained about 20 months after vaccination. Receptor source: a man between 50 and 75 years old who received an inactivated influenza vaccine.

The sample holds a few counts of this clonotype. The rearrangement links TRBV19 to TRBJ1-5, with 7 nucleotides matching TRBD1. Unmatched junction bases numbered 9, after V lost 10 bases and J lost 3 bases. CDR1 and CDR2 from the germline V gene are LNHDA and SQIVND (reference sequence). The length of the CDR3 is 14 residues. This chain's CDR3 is CAISQQGYNQPQHF. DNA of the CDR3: TGTGCCATCTCCCAACAGGGGTACAATCAGCCCCAGCATTTT.

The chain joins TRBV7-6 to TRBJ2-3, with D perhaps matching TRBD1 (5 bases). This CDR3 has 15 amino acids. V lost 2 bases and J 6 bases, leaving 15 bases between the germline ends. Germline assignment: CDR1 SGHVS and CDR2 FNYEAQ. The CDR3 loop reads CASSLSAGLKDTQYF. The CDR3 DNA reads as TGTGCCAGCAGCTTATCGGCAGGGCTTAAGGATACGCAGTATTTT. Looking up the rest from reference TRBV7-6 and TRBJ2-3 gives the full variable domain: GAGVSQSPRYKVTKRGQDVALRCDPISGHVSLYWYRQALGQGPEFLTYFNYEAQQDKSGLPNDRFSAERPEGSISTLTIQRTEQRDSAMYRCASSLSAGLKDTQYFGPGTRLTVL.

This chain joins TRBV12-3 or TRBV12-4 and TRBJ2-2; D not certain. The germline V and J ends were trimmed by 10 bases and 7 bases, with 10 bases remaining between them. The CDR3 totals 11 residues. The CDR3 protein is CATQANGELFF. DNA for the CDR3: TGTGCCACCCAAGCGAACGGGGAGCTGTTTTTT.

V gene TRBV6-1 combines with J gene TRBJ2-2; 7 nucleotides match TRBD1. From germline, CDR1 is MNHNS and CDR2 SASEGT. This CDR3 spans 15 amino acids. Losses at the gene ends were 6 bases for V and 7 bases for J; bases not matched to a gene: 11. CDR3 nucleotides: TGTGCCAGCAGACCCCGACAGGGTTCTCACGGGGAGCTGTTTTTT. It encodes CASRPRQGSHGELFF.

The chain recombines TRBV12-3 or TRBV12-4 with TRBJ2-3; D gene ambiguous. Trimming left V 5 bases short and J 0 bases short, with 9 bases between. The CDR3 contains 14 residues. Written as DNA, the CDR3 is TGTGCCAGCAGTCTCGGTTTTAGCACAGATACGCAGTATTTT. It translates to CASSLGFSTDTQYF.

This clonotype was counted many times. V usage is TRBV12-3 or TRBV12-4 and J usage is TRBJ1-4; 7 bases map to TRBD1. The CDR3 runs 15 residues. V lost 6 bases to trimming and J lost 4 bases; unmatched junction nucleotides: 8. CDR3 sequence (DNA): TGTGCCAGCAGCCTCGGGACAGCTGGTAATGAAAAACTGTTTTTT. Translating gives CASSLGTAGNEKLFF.